This TCR beta chain was identified during a study of T cell responses to AZD1222 COVID-19 vaccine. Study-wide points: Nearly half of the spike-specific TCRs reportedly recognize variant regions that carry no mutations.

Remarks on this clone: Its antigen is not identified.

This table comes from immunoSEQ multiplex PCR, and its TCRdb copy is limited to in-frame clones, with some not included. The sample consists of 95,000 to 150,000 clones, about 90% of them appearing once. The CDR3 contains 11 residues. CDR1 and CDR2 from the germline V gene are DFQATT and SNEGSKA (reference sequence). V gave up 3 bases and J gave up 3 bases, with 6 bases separating them. The sequenced sample was peripheral blood, obtained on day 0 of AZD1222 vaccination. This TCR derives from an adult in good health. The V call is TRBV20-1, the J call TRBJ2-7; D is ambiguous. In DNA form, the CDR3 reads TGCAGTGCTAGGAGCGTCTACGAGCAGTACTTC. Its translation: CSARSVYEQYF.